The T cell receptor beta chain under discussion was sequenced for a study of cytotoxic CD8 clonotypes in ibrutinib-treated CLL. TCRdb's table, derived via immunoSEQ multiplex PCR, lists solely in-frame clones and lacks some. Of a few hundred thousand clones listed, about 77% are singletons. Study-wide results and caveats: Few clonotypes were public, and these shrank or held steady under treatment. Patients had baseline clonality above age-matched healthy donors, and this clonality moved with circulating CD8+ T-cell counts.

Investigators sourced about 2 micrograms of genomic DNA from cryopreserved PBMCs for TCR beta libraries. Note on this clone: Its specificity is unknown.

The germline V gene has CDR1 SGHDN and CDR2 FVKESK. The CDR3 covers 13 residues. Trimming took 1 base from V and 2 from J, leaving 5 bases between them. This receptor was taken from a human donor with chronic lymphocytic leukemia. V is TRBV14 and J is TRBJ1-1; D gene uncertain. Sequenced material: PBMCs, taken before ibrutinib treatment. Here the CDR3 reads CASSQGYNTEAFF. CDR3 nucleotides: TGTGCCAGCAGCCAAGGTTATAACACTGAAGCTTTCTTT.